The 2 T cell receptor beta chains presented below share a single source sample, sequenced in a study of blood T cell repertoires in COVID-19. Generated by immunoSEQ multiplex PCR, the TCRdb table keeps only in-frame clones and is missing some. The data contain fewer than 300,000 clones, over 75% of them singletons. What was sequenced was PBMCs or T cells enriched from blood (not recorded which). Receptor source: a woman in her twenties or thirties who had recovered from COVID-19.

The J gene is TRBJ1-6, the V gene TRBV12-3 or TRBV12-4, with D perhaps TRBD1 (5 bases). Trimming removed 8 bases from V and 10 bases from J, with 15 bases in between. The CDR3 totals 13 residues. The CDR3 nucleotides are TGTGCCAGCTGCGGGGGAGGAGGATCACCCCTCCACTTT. Its translation is CASCGGGGSPLHF.

The chain has TRBV4-1 and TRBJ2-7; maybe TRBD2 (5 bases). This CDR3 is built from 14 residues. Germline CDR1 MGHRA, CDR2 YSYEKL. V shed 1 base and J shed 0 bases, with 7 bases lying between them. The CDR3 here is CASSQVGVSYEQYF. CDR3 bases: TGCGCCAGCAGCCAAGTGGGAGTCTCCTACGAGCAGTACTTC.